Listed below are T cell receptor beta chains from one sample, sequenced in a study of monozygotic twins with inflammatory bowel disease. TCRdb re-called the 5' RACE reads and gives one entry per CDR3 protein, without DNA. Its table lists approximately 380,000 distinct CDR3 sequences. Sequencing was performed on blood. All receptors derive from a human donor with ulcerative colitis or Crohn's disease, or a healthy co-twin of an affected twin (not recorded which). Each CDR3 is given with its conserved first and last residue.

v_call: TRBV5-8
j_call: TRBJ2-1
cdr3_length: 15
cdr3_aa: CASSRGGLARNEQFF

v_call: TRBV18
j_call: TRBJ2-7
cdr3_length: 12
cdr3_aa: CASSPTAAEQYF

v_call: TRBV6-2/TRBV6-3
j_call: TRBJ2-7
cdr3_length: 11
cdr3_aa: CASSYFYEQYF

v_call: TRBV4-2
j_call: TRBJ2-1
cdr3_length: 18
cdr3_aa: CASSPTLTPGTSSLRQFF

v_call: TRBV6-5
j_call: TRBJ2-2
cdr3_length: 15
cdr3_aa: CASSSRVGLTGELFF

v_call: TRBV6-1
j_call: TRBJ2-7
cdr3_length: 13
cdr3_aa: CASSEPGQAEQYF

v_call: TRBV5-1
j_call: TRBJ2-7
cdr3_length: 14
cdr3_aa: CASSLDRPEGEQYF

v_call: TRBV4-3
j_call: TRBJ2-2
cdr3_length: 15
cdr3_aa: CASSQGSGATGELFF

v_call: TRBV21-1
j_call: TRBJ2-2
cdr3_length: 18
cdr3_aa: CASSNTFVGRANTGELFF

v_call: TRBV5-1
j_call: TRBJ2-2
cdr3_length: 16
cdr3_aa: CASSLYRGEDTGELFF

v_call: TRBV7-3
j_call: TRBJ2-1
cdr3_length: 16
cdr3_aa: CASSPSGSPSYNEQFF

v_call: TRBV5-1
j_call: TRBJ1-1
cdr3_length: 14
cdr3_aa: CASSLNTVNTEAFF

v_call: TRBV5-1
j_call: TRBJ1-4
cdr3_length: 14
cdr3_aa: CASRLQGRDEKLFF

v_call: TRBV7-9
j_call: TRBJ1-1
cdr3_length: 17
cdr3_aa: CASSSYLTGGLNTEAFF

v_call: TRBV5-6
j_call: TRBJ2-1
cdr3_length: 15
cdr3_aa: CATFLKGFSYNEQFF

v_call: TRBV15
j_call: TRBJ1-2
cdr3_length: 16
cdr3_aa: CATSRDQAGLNYGYTF

v_call: TRBV9
j_call: TRBJ2-3
cdr3_length: 14
cdr3_aa: CASSVVPSAYTQYF

v_call: TRBV6-1
j_call: TRBJ2-7
cdr3_length: 15
cdr3_aa: CASFTPTGRTYEQYF

v_call: TRBV5-6
j_call: TRBJ1-5
cdr3_length: 13
cdr3_aa: CASSLSRYQPQHF

v_call: TRBV7-3
j_call: TRBJ2-5
cdr3_length: 15
cdr3_aa: CASSTGTSGGETQYF

v_call: TRBV20-1
j_call: TRBJ2-2
cdr3_length: 17
cdr3_aa: CSAASGLAGGGTGELFF

v_call: TRBV7-3
j_call: TRBJ2-3
cdr3_length: 15
cdr3_aa: CASSYGGVGTDTQYF

v_call: TRBV4-2
j_call: TRBJ2-2
cdr3_length: 14
cdr3_aa: CASSQELRTGELFF

v_call: TRBV11-1
j_call: TRBJ2-3
cdr3_length: 16
cdr3_aa: CASSLRTSGDVDTQYF

v_call: TRBV4-3
j_call: TRBJ2-7
cdr3_length: 14
cdr3_aa: CASSQDPGNYEQYF

v_call: TRBV7-2
j_call: TRBJ1-5
cdr3_length: 17
cdr3_aa: CASSSPPGTASNQPQHF

v_call: TRBV5-1
j_call: TRBJ1-4
cdr3_length: 17
cdr3_aa: CASSYSPPGPLGEKLFF

v_call: TRBV7-2
j_call: TRBJ1-1
cdr3_length: 17
cdr3_aa: CASSLSSSPDRATEAFF

v_call: TRBV20-1
j_call: TRBJ2-1
cdr3_length: 14
cdr3_aa: CSATGRGLSNEQFF

v_call: TRBV29-1
j_call: TRBJ2-3
cdr3_length: 16
cdr3_aa: CSVDPLRTGGTDTQYF

v_call: TRBV5-1
j_call: TRBJ2-7
cdr3_length: 15
cdr3_aa: CASSLADRDSGEQYF

v_call: TRBV18
j_call: TRBJ1-2
cdr3_length: 14
cdr3_aa: CASSPPGRAYGYTF

v_call: TRBV5-1
j_call: TRBJ2-1
cdr3_length: 13
cdr3_aa: CASSSGQGYEQFF

v_call: TRBV4-2
j_call: TRBJ1-6
cdr3_length: 17
cdr3_aa: CASSPRERTFGDSPLHF

v_call: TRBV7-2
j_call: TRBJ2-7
cdr3_length: 13
cdr3_aa: CASSHGQGFRQYF

v_call: TRBV4-2
j_call: TRBJ1-5
cdr3_length: 15
cdr3_aa: CASSPSQGKSEPQHF

v_call: TRBV7-3
j_call: TRBJ2-3
cdr3_length: 14
cdr3_aa: CASSSLGGRDTQYF

v_call: TRBV14
j_call: TRBJ1-5
cdr3_length: 19
cdr3_aa: CASSQDLVLRGDSNQPQHF

v_call: TRBV15
j_call: TRBJ2-7
cdr3_length: 16
cdr3_aa: CATSRDWASSLYEQYF

v_call: TRBV12-3/TRBV12-4
j_call: TRBJ2-1
cdr3_length: 15
cdr3_aa: CASSSRQGSYNEQFF

v_call: TRBV27
j_call: TRBJ2-1
cdr3_length: 18
cdr3_aa: CASSFMTSGGLTNNEQFF

v_call: TRBV6-5
j_call: TRBJ2-3
cdr3_length: 15
cdr3_aa: CASSLNGGLGDTQYF

v_call: TRBV15
j_call: TRBJ2-3
cdr3_length: 12
cdr3_aa: CATQGAGDTQYF

v_call: TRBV2
j_call: TRBJ2-2
cdr3_length: 16
cdr3_aa: CASSLSRVAGTGELFF

v_call: TRBV19
j_call: TRBJ1-4
cdr3_length: 15
cdr3_aa: CASSTQGSTNEKLFF

v_call: TRBV6-4
j_call: TRBJ2-3
cdr3_length: 18
cdr3_aa: CASSPSWTSGGGTDTQYF

v_call: TRBV5-1
j_call: TRBJ2-5
cdr3_length: 18
cdr3_aa: CASSLAVGGGAYQETQYF

v_call: TRBV4-1
j_call: TRBJ2-1
cdr3_length: 16
cdr3_aa: CASSQEASGAYNEQFF

v_call: TRBV10-3
j_call: TRBJ1-1
cdr3_length: 14
cdr3_aa: CAIRPDRGNTEAFF

v_call: TRBV24-1
j_call: TRBJ1-1
cdr3_length: 15
cdr3_aa: CATSDPTRGNTEAFF

v_call: TRBV9
j_call: TRBJ2-1
cdr3_length: 15
cdr3_aa: CASSVFGTDYNEQFF

v_call: TRBV2
j_call: TRBJ1-6
cdr3_length: 13
cdr3_aa: CASMDLRNSPLHF

v_call: TRBV12-3/TRBV12-4
j_call: TRBJ2-2
cdr3_length: 14
cdr3_aa: CASSTGQGARELFF

v_call: TRBV7-3
j_call: TRBJ2-7
cdr3_length: 13
cdr3_aa: CASSSDQSYEQYF

v_call: TRBV20-1
j_call: TRBJ2-7
cdr3_length: 12
cdr3_aa: CSAWDRVFEQYF

v_call: TRBV20-1
j_call: TRBJ2-1
cdr3_length: 16
cdr3_aa: CSAFRKGGEGYNEQFF

v_call: TRBV10-3
j_call: TRBJ1-1
cdr3_length: 17
cdr3_aa: CAISESPGTGGFTEAFF

v_call: TRBV4-1
j_call: TRBJ2-2
cdr3_length: 14
cdr3_aa: CASRQTGAPGELFF

v_call: TRBV18
j_call: TRBJ2-2
cdr3_length: 12
cdr3_aa: CASSTGEVELFF